This T cell receptor beta chain was identified in a study of blood T cell repertoires in COVID-19. About the research overall: The United States, Italy and Spain supplied acute and convalescent COVID-19 samples. T cells, B-cell-depleted T cells, or PBMCs provided the cDNA or gDNA that served as material.

Germline V lookup: CDR1 SEHNR, CDR2 FQNEAQ (reference sequence). The V gene lost 4 bases and the J gene lost 4 bases, with 7 bases spanning the gap. This CDR3 is 12 amino acids long. Study processing details: Reference gene primer amplification gave nucleated cell count estimates. The data were produced by immunoSEQ multiplex PCR, yet TCRdb's version contains in-frame clones alone and is incomplete. That table supplies the V and J calls and clone size; D and trimming were determined from the DNA. The sample records 100,000 to 130,000 clones, around 81% being singletons. The V gene is TRBV7-9, the J gene TRBJ1-2, with D hard to call. Sequencing was performed on peripheral blood. The receptor was isolated from a woman in her 70s with acute or convalescent COVID-19. CDR3 in DNA: TGTGCCAGCAGCTCAACAGCCTATGGCTACACCTTC. It is translated as CASSSTAYGYTF.